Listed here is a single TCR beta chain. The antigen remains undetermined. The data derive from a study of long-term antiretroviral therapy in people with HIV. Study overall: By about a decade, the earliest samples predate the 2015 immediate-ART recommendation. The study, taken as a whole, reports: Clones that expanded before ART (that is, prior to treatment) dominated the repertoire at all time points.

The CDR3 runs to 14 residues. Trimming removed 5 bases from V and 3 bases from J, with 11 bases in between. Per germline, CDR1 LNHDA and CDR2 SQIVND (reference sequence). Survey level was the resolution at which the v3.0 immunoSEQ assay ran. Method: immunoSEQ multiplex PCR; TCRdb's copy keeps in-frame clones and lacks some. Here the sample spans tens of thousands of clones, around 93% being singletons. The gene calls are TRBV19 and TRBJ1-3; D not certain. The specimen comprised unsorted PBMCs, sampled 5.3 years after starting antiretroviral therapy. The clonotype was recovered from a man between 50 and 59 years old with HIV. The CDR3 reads CASSEEDDGNTIYF. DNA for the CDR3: TGTGCCAGTAGTGAAGAGGACGATGGAAACACCATATATTTT.